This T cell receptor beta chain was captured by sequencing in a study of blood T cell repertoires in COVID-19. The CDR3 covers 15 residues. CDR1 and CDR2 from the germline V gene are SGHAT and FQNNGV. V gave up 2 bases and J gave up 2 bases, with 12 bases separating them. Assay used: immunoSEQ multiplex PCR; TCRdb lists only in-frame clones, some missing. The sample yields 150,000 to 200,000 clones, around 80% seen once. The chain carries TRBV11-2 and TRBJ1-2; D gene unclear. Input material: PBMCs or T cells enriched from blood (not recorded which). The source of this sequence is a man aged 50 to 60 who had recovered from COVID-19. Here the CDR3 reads CASSLTRFPNYGYTF. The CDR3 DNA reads TGTGCCAGCAGCTTAACGAGATTCCCCAACTATGGCTACACCTTC.